A selection of T cell receptor beta chains follows, all from one sample in a study of T cells after yellow fever vaccination. TCRdb re-called the 5' RACE reads with MiXCR, one entry per CDR3 protein. The sample has about 260,000 distinct CDR3 sequences; 13% are singletons. The starting material was CD4+ T cells sorted from PBMCs, obtained 45 days after the yellow fever booster vaccination. These receptors were taken from a man aged 25-40 years who received the YFV17D yellow fever vaccine. Both conserved end residues are trimmed from each CDR3. Each record gives: V gene, J gene, CDR3 protein.

V: TRBV9
J: TRBJ1-1
CDR3: ASSPGALNTEAF

V: TRBV20-1
J: TRBJ2-3
CDR3: SATHGLAGTDTQY

V: TRBV4-2
J: TRBJ2-3
CDR3: ASSRELAGADTQY

V: TRBV10-3
J: TRBJ2-1
CDR3: AISSGAGDNEQF

V: TRBV7-9
J: TRBJ2-7
CDR3: ASSPDSGRAYEQY

V: TRBV12-3/TRBV12-4
J: TRBJ2-3
CDR3: ASSPFRASGISTDTQY

V: TRBV12-3/TRBV12-4
J: TRBJ1-2
CDR3: ASRAGGGLYGYT

V: TRBV25-1
J: TRBJ2-1
CDR3: ASSELRRNEQF

V: TRBV6-1
J: TRBJ1-2
CDR3: ASKLPGQDGYT

V: TRBV20-1
J: TRBJ2-3
CDR3: SALLAVTDTQY

V: TRBV7-4
J: TRBJ2-1
CDR3: ASSSNIAGVDEQF

V: TRBV18
J: TRBJ2-1
CDR3: ASSPPRVYSVSEQF

V: TRBV5-1
J: TRBJ2-1
CDR3: ASGLGTRNEQF

V: TRBV2
J: TRBJ2-1
CDR3: ASSDNSWDYNEQF

V: TRBV5-6
J: TRBJ1-1
CDR3: ASSLSPNTEAF

V: TRBV7-2
J: TRBJ2-7
CDR3: ASSLPHGGVYEQY

V: TRBV10-3
J: TRBJ1-2
CDR3: AISDGLSYGYT

V: TRBV3-1
J: TRBJ2-6
CDR3: ASSRGPSNSGANVLT

V: TRBV7-9
J: TRBJ2-1
CDR3: ASSHLRDSDYNEQF

V: TRBV7-2
J: TRBJ2-7
CDR3: ASSSSRGAYEQY

V: TRBV5-1
J: TRBJ2-1
CDR3: ASSGAERDYNEQF

V: TRBV7-9
J: TRBJ1-1
CDR3: ASSSGRTHTEAF

V: TRBV24-1
J: TRBJ2-5
CDR3: ATSADPRTSGQETQY

V: TRBV7-9
J: TRBJ1-1
CDR3: ASSADWGSEAF

V: TRBV12-3/TRBV12-4
J: TRBJ1-2
CDR3: ASSSQGSNYGYT

V: TRBV6-5
J: TRBJ1-4
CDR3: ASSYSWSGRGEKLF

V: TRBV5-6
J: TRBJ2-1
CDR3: ASSWGGQGEYNEQF

V: TRBV7-2
J: TRBJ2-1
CDR3: ASLSGFSYNEQF

V: TRBV20-1
J: TRBJ2-1
CDR3: SALRAGGNEQF

V: TRBV19
J: TRBJ2-1
CDR3: ASSIAGTAARPRKQF

V: TRBV7-2
J: TRBJ1-2
CDR3: ASSPGQVVDGYT